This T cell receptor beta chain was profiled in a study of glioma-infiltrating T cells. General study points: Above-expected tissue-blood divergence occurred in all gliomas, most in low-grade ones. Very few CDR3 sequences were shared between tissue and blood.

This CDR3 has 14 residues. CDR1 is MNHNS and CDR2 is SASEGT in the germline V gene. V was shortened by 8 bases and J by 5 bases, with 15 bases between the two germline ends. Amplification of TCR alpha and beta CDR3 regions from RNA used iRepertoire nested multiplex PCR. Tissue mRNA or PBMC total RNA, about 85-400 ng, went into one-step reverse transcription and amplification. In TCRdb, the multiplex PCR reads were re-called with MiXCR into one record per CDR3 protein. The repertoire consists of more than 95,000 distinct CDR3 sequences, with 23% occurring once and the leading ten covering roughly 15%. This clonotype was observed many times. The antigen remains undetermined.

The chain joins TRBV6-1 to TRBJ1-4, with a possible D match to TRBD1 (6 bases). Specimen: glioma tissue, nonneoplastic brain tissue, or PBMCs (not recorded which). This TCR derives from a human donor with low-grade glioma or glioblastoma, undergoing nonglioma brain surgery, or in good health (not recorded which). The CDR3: CASRRDNSNEKLFF. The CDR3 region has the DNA TGTGCCAGCCGCCGGGACAACTCAAATGAAAAACTGTTTTTT.